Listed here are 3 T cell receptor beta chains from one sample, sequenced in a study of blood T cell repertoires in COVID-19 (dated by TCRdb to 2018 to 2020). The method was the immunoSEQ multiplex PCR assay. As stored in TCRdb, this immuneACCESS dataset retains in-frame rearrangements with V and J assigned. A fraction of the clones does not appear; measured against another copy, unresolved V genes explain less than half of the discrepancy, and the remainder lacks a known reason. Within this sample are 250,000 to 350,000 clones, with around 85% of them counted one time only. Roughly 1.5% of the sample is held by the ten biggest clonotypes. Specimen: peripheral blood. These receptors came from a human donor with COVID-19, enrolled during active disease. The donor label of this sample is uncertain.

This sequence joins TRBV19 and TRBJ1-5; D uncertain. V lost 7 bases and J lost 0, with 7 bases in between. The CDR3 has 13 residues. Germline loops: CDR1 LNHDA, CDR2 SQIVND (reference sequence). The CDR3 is CASNTVSNQPQHF. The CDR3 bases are TGTGCCAGTAATACAGTTAGCAATCAGCCCCAGCATTTT.

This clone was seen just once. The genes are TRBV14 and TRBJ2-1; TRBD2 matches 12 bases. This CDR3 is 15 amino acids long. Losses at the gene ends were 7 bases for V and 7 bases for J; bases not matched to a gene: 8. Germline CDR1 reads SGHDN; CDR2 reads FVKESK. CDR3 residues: CASKASGRGANEQFF. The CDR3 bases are TGTGCCAGCAAGGCTAGCGGGAGGGGGGCGAATGAGCAGTTCTTC.

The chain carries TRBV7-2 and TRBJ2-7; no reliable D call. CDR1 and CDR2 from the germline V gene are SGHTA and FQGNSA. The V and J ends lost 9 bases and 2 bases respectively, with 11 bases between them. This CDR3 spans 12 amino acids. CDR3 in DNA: TGTGCCAGTGGAACAGAACCCTACGAGCAGTACTTC. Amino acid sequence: CASGTEPYEQYF. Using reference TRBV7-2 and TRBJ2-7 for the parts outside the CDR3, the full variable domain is GAGVSQSPSNKVTEKGKDVELRCDPISGHTALYWYRQSLGQGLEFLIYFQGNSAPDKSGLPSDRFSAERTGGSVSTLTIQRTQQEDSAVYLCASGTEPYEQYFGPGTRLTVT.